This TCR beta chain was documented in a study of T cells after yellow fever vaccination. One entry per CDR3 protein results from TCRdb running MiXCR on the 5' RACE reads. The sample lists 25,000 to 30,000 distinct CDR3 sequences; 5% were seen once. This clonotype was counted at least ten times. Trimming pared 6 bases from V and 0 bases from J, leaving 12 bases between. The CDR3 extends over 15 amino acids. Sequenced here: CD8+ T cells sorted from PBMCs, sampled 10 days after the yellow fever booster vaccination. The chain has TRBV12-3 or TRBV12-4 and TRBJ1-5; D call uncertain. This receptor was identified in a man aged 25-45 years who received the YFV17D yellow fever vaccine. The CDR3 loop reads CASSPAGGSNQPQHF. The CDR3 bases are TGTGCCAGCAGCCCCGCTGGTGGTAGCAATCAGCCCCAGCATTTT.